These 8 T cell receptor beta chains were sequenced from one sample in a study of T-cell reconstitution after alpha-beta-depleted transplantation in children. The TCRbeta library was prepared with unique molecular identifiers. TCRdb analysed the PCR reads with MiXCR anew, one entry per CDR3 protein. The sample shows about 170,000 distinct CDR3 sequences, 11% of them seen only once. The sample here was PBMCs, taken before TCRalphabeta/CD19-depleted stem cell transplant. Every receptor here comes from a boy aged 2 to 10 with acute myeloid leukemia, due to receive a stem cell transplant.

This clonotype was counted at least ten times. The chain recombines TRBV20-1 with TRBJ1-4; tentative D call: TRBD1 (5 bases). The CDR3 spans 14 residues. Germline loops: CDR1 DFQATT, CDR2 SNEGSKA (reference sequence). The ends were cut back, 6 bases at V and 7 bases at J, with 18 bases in the middle. CDR3 bases: TGCAGTGCGCGCGGGGACGGCCACAGTGAAAAACTGTTTTTT. It specifies CSARGDGHSEKLFF.

This clonotype was counted at least ten times. This chain connects TRBV6-2 or TRBV6-3 to TRBJ2-2; weak D call: TRBD1 (5 bases). The CDR3 is made up of 20 amino acids. Germline V CDR1 and CDR2: MNHEY, SVGEGT. The ends were cut back, 2 bases at V and 2 bases at J, with 24 bases in the middle. The CDR3: CASSYPALTDQPRNTGELFF. The CDR3, as DNA: TGTGCCAGCAGTTACCCCGCTTTGACAGACCAGCCCCGCAACACCGGGGAGCTGTTTTTT.

This clonotype appeared many times. V gene TRBV5-4 combines with J gene TRBJ2-7; 11 nucleotides align to TRBD2. Unmatched junction bases numbered 2, after V lost 4 bases and J lost 2 bases. The CDR3 consists of 14 residues. From germline, CDR1 is SGHNT and CDR2 YYREEE (reference sequence). The CDR3 nucleotides are TGTGCCAGCAGCCTAGCGGGAGGCCCCTACGAGCAGTACTTC. This gives the protein CASSLAGGPYEQYF.

This clonotype was seen at least ten times. The J gene is TRBJ2-5, the V gene TRBV12-3 or TRBV12-4; tentatively, D is TRBD2 (5 bases). The CDR3 loop spans 13 amino acids. V dropped 4 bases and J dropped 4 bases, with 10 bases sitting between them. CDR3 bases: TGTGCCAGCAGTTGGACGGCGGGAGAGACCCAGTACTTC. The encoded protein is CASSWTAGETQYF.

This clonotype was observed at least ten times. This sequence joins TRBV20-1 and TRBJ2-1, with 7 positions matching TRBD1. Germline CDR1 is DFQATT and CDR2 is SNEGSKA (reference sequence). Trimming took 2 bases from V and 4 from J; bases not matched to a gene: 8. The CDR3 is 15 residues long. Written as DNA, the CDR3 is TGCAGTGCTAGATCGACAGGGCCCCCTTACAATGAGCAGTTCTTC. Its translation: CSARSTGPPYNEQFF.

At least ten counts were recorded for this clonotype. The V call is TRBV7-9, the J call TRBJ2-1, with 10 bases fitting TRBD1. The germline V gene encodes CDR1 SEHNR and CDR2 FQNEAQ (reference sequence). The CDR3 totals 15 residues. The V and J ends lost 2 bases and 5 bases, in that order; junction bases with no gene match: 3. Here the CDR3 reads CASSLLGQGDNEQFF. DNA for the CDR3: TGTGCCAGCAGCTTATTAGGACAGGGGGACAATGAGCAGTTCTTC. Full variable domain (outside the CDR3, taken from reference TRBV7-9 and TRBJ2-1): DTGVSQNPRHKITKRGQNVTFRCDPISEHNRLYWYRQTLGQGPEFLTYFQNEAQLEKSRLLSDRFSAERPKGSFSTLEIQRTEQGDSAMYLCASSLLGQGDNEQFFGPGTRLTVL.

This chain uses TRBV18 with TRBJ2-1; D could derive from TRBD1 or TRBD2 (5 bases each). This CDR3 contains 15 residues. Germline CDR1 and CDR2: KGHSH and LQKENI. Trimming pared 4 bases from V and 7 bases from J, leaving 17 bases between. The CDR3: CASSLSGTWLNEQFF. Here the CDR3 DNA reads TGTGCCAGCTCACTTTCCGGGACGTGGCTTAATGAGCAGTTCTTC.

This clonotype was found many times. The J gene is TRBJ2-7, the V gene TRBV15; no definite D call. V was shortened by 0 bases and J by 8 bases, with 14 bases between the two germline ends. From germline, CDR1 is LNHNV and CDR2 YYDKDF (reference sequence). This CDR3 has 14 amino acids. CDR3: CATSRDQGPWKQYF. The DNA of the CDR3 is TGTGCCACCAGCAGAGATCAAGGCCCCTGGAAGCAGTACTTC.